The 29 T cell receptor beta chains given below trace back to one sample, sequenced in a study of T cell responses to AZD1222 COVID-19 vaccine. Repertoires were generated with immunoSEQ multiplex PCR, while TCRdb's copy carries only in-frame clones and drops some. Seen here are 100,000 to 150,000 clones, around 87% observed once, and the top ten hold approximately 1.5%. Material: peripheral blood, obtained on day 0 of AZD1222 vaccination. These receptors were obtained from an adult in good health.

This chain links TRBV6-5 with TRBJ1-6, with D unclear. This CDR3 contains 15 residues. Per germline, CDR1 MNHEY and CDR2 SVGAGI. V lost 2 bases and J 1 base, leaving 6 bases between the germline ends. Written as DNA, the CDR3 is TGTGCCAGCAGTTACGAGGGATCCTATAATTCACCCCTCCACTTT. This sequence encodes CASSYEGSYNSPLHF.

The J gene is TRBJ1-6, the V gene TRBV5-1, with TRBD1 identical over 7 bases. The CDR3 sequence is 16 residues long. Germline lookup yields CDR1 SGHRS and CDR2 YFSETQ. The J segment lost 8 bases and the V segment lost 0 bases, leaving 8 bases of the junction unmatched. CDR3 residues: CASSLGPTQGDSPLHF. The CDR3 DNA is TGCGCCAGCAGCTTGGGGCCTACTCAGGGGGATTCACCCCTCCACTTT.

V is TRBV12-3 or TRBV12-4 and J is TRBJ1-3; D gene uncertain. The CDR3 contains 13 residues. V lost 3 bases to trimming and J lost 4 bases, with 7 bases between them. The CDR3 loop reads CASSFDRGNTIYF. In DNA form, the CDR3 reads TGTGCCAGCAGTTTCGATCGCGGAAACACCATATATTTT.

The V and J genes are TRBV27 and TRBJ2-7; the D gene could be TRBD1 or TRBD2 (5 bases each). Germline-derived CDR1 and CDR2 are MNHEY and SMNVEV (reference sequence). The germline V and J ends were trimmed by 10 bases and 2 bases, with 12 bases remaining between them. CDR3 length: 12 residues. The CDR3 sequence is CATSGTTYEQYF. CDR3 bases: TGTGCCACCTCCGGGACGACCTACGAGCAGTACTTC.

CDR3 protein: CAKPIDRESNQPQHF. The CDR3 DNA reads TGTGCCAAACCAATAGACAGGGAAAGCAATCAGCCCCAGCATTTT. The J gene is TRBJ1-5, the V gene TRBV2; 7 positions agree with TRBD1. The CDR3 runs 15 residues. The germline V gene encodes CDR1 SNHLY and CDR2 FYNNEI. J lost 1 base, V lost 10 bases, and 10 bases had no gene match.

This clone was detected only once. The chain combines TRBV19 with TRBJ1-5; D remains unclear. V gave up 5 bases and J gave up 3 bases, with 17 bases separating them. CDR1 LNHDA and CDR2 SQIVND come from the germline V gene (reference sequence). The CDR3 contains 16 residues. CDR3 protein: CASSPRAPSNNQPQHF. The CDR3 nucleotides read TGTGCCAGTAGTCCTCGGGCTCCATCCAACAATCAGCCCCAGCATTTT.

This chain joins TRBV5-1 and TRBJ2-1, with 7 bases matching TRBD2. Unmatched junction bases numbered 1, after V lost 2 bases and J lost 5 bases. The germline gives CDR1 SGHRS, CDR2 YFSETQ. The CDR3 has 13 residues. CDR3 bases: TGCGCCAGCAGCTTCGGGACTAACAATGAGCAGTTCTTC. This translates into CASSFGTNNEQFF.

This clone was recorded a few times. This chain uses TRBV5-1 with TRBJ2-7; unclear D gene. Deletions cut 0 bases from V and 0 bases from J, with 7 bases between. CDR3 size: 14 residues. Germline assignment: CDR1 SGHRS and CDR2 YFSETQ. Written as DNA, the CDR3 is TGCGCCAGCAGCTTGGAGCCGACCTCCTACGAGCAGTACTTC. Its translation: CASSLEPTSYEQYF.

The J gene is TRBJ1-4, the V gene TRBV5-1; TRBD1 matches 7 bases. The V gene's germline CDR1 is SGHRS and CDR2 YFSETQ. V lost 6 bases, J lost 8 bases, and 10 bases stayed unmatched. CDR3 length equals 14 residues. CDR3 DNA sequence: TGCGCCAGCACATCACAGGGGCTAGGGGAAAAACTGTTTTTT. This encodes CASTSQGLGEKLFF.

The chain uses TRBV18 and TRBJ1-5; a possible D gene is TRBD1 (5 bases). The germline gives CDR1 KGHSH, CDR2 LQKENI. Trimming cost V 5 bases and J 2 bases, with 13 bases left between them. The CDR3 totals 15 residues. The CDR3 sequence: CASSAGFSGNQPQHF. Written as DNA, the CDR3 is TGTGCCAGCTCAGCAGGGTTTTCGGGCAATCAGCCCCAGCATTTT. Full variable domain (outside the CDR3, taken from reference TRBV18 and TRBJ1-5): NAGVMQNPRHLVRRRGQEARLRCSPMKGHSHVYWYRQLPEEGLKFMVYLQKENIIDESGMPKERFSAEFPKEGPSILRIQQVVRGDSAAYFCASSAGFSGNQPQHFGDGTRLSIL.

V usage is TRBV5-6 and J usage is TRBJ2-2; 9 bases agree with TRBD1. The CDR3 loop spans 14 amino acids. V shed 4 bases, J shed 6 bases, and the junction held 4 bases outside the gene matches. Germline V gene lookup returns CDR1 SGHDT and CDR2 YYEEEE. CDR3 sequence (DNA): TGTGCCAGCAGCCCCGGGACAGGGTCCGGGGAGCTGTTTTTT. It is translated as CASSPGTGSGELFF.

This chain uses TRBV28 with TRBJ2-5, with a possible D match to TRBD2 (6 bases). V lost 2 bases, J lost 2 bases, and 15 bases lay in between. CDR3 length: 16 amino acids. CDR1 is MDHEN and CDR2 is SYDVKM in the germline V gene. The CDR3 sequence is CASSLRYPGEQETQYF. CDR3 DNA: TGTGCCAGCAGTTTAAGATATCCGGGGGAACAAGAGACCCAGTACTTC.

The chain carries TRBV7-6 and TRBJ2-2; TRBD2 agrees at 9 bases. The germline gives CDR1 SGHVS, CDR2 FNYEAQ. J lost 6 bases, V lost 0 bases, and 2 bases had no gene match. There are 15 residues in the CDR3. The CDR3 region is CASSLARLAAGELFF. CDR3 DNA: TGTGCCAGCAGCTTAGCGCGACTAGCGGCCGGGGAGCTGTTTTTT. Complete variable domain (other parts from reference TRBV7-6 and TRBJ2-2): GAGVSQSPRYKVTKRGQDVALRCDPISGHVSLYWYRQALGQGPEFLTYFNYEAQQDKSGLPNDRFSAERPEGSISTLTIQRTEQRDSAMYRCASSLARLAAGELFFGEGSRLTVL.

The rearrangement joins TRBV2 to TRBJ1-2; D is undetermined. V was clipped by 8 bases and J by 13 bases, with 11 bases between them. The CDR3 sequence is 9 residues long. Per the germline V gene, CDR1 is SNHLY and CDR2 is FYNNEI. CDR3 in amino acids: CASSEVVTF. Written as DNA, the CDR3 is TGTGCCAGCTCTGAGGTGGTCACCTTC. Full variable domain (missing parts from reference TRBV2 and TRBJ1-2): EPEVTQTPSHQVTQMGQEVILRCVPISNHLYFYWYRQILGQKVEFLVSFYNNEISEKSEIFDDQFSVERPDGSNFTLKIRSTKLEDSAMYFCASSEVVTFGSGTRLTVV.

J is TRBJ1-1 and V is TRBV2; 9 bases align to TRBD1. The germline gives CDR1 SNHLY, CDR2 FYNNEI. V trimming: 3 bases; J trimming: 0 bases; junction bases outside the gene matches: 5. The CDR3 extends over 16 amino acids. CDR3 in DNA: TGTGCCAGCAGTGAGGACAGGGGTGGATTGAACACTGAAGCTTTCTTT. It yields the protein CASSEDRGGLNTEAFF.

In this sample, this clone turned up a few times. V usage is TRBV18 and J usage is TRBJ2-6; D unresolved. Germline V gene sequence: CDR1 KGHSH, CDR2 LQKENI. Trimming removed 3 bases at V and 3 bases at J, with 9 bases between. The CDR3 loop spans 15 amino acids. Written as DNA, the CDR3 is TGTGCCAGCTCACCCCTGGGGAATGGGGCCAACGTCCTGACTTTC. Its protein product is CASSPLGNGANVLTF.

This chain links TRBV5-1 with TRBJ2-1; 9 positions agree with TRBD2. The CDR3 is 16 residues long. Germline V gene lookup returns CDR1 SGHRS and CDR2 YFSETQ. V dropped 7 bases and J dropped 6; count of bases not matched to a gene: 14. The CDR3 bases are TGCGCCAGCTGGAGCGTGGCGGGGGGGCCAGCCAATGAGCAGTTCTTC. This sequence encodes CASWSVAGGPANEQFF.

This clone was seen only once. This rearrangement joins TRBV6-5 to TRBJ1-5; D remains unclear. The CDR3 is 10 residues long. Germline V gives CDR1 MNHEY, CDR2 SVGAGI. The V end lost 11 bases, the J end lost 6 bases, and 8 bases lay between the germline ends. The CDR3 loop reads CAVDLQPQHF. The DNA for the CDR3 is TGTGCCGTCGACCTTCAGCCCCAGCATTTT.

Here the CDR3 DNA reads TGTGCCAGCAGCTTAGCGGGACAGACAGATACGCAGTATTTT. Protein product: CASSLAGQTDTQYF. V gene TRBV7-6 combines with J gene TRBJ2-3; TRBD1 matches at 7 bases. Germline lookup yields CDR1 SGHVS and CDR2 FNYEAQ. This CDR3 comprises 14 residues. V lost 0 bases, J lost 3 bases, and 0 bases stayed unmatched.

V and J are TRBV2 and TRBJ2-7; D is unresolved. CDR1 and CDR2 from the germline V gene are SNHLY and FYNNEI. The CDR3 runs to 12 residues. Trimming stripped 5 bases from V and 3 bases from J, with 8 bases between. The chain's CDR3 is CASSPPIYEQYF. Written as DNA, the CDR3 is TGTGCCAGCAGTCCTCCAATCTACGAGCAGTACTTC.

The chain recombines TRBV4-2 with TRBJ1-1; no clear D. The CDR3 totals 16 residues. Trimming cost V 1 base and J 5 bases, with 17 bases left between them. The germline V gene has CDR1 LGHNA and CDR2 YNFKEQ. CDR3 region: CASSQGRDLGGTEAFF. For the CDR3, the DNA is TGTGCCAGCAGCCAAGGGAGGGATTTGGGAGGGACTGAAGCTTTCTTT.

This chain links TRBV7-8 with TRBJ2-7, with D tentatively TRBD2 (7 bases). Per germline, CDR1 SGHVS and CDR2 FQNEAQ. V was clipped by 0 bases and J by 2 bases, with 14 bases between them. The CDR3 is 16 amino acids. CDR3 bases: TGTGCCAGCAGCTTAGCAGGGGGGGTTAGCCCCTACGAGCAGTACTTC. It is translated as CASSLAGGVSPYEQYF. Filled out from reference TRBV7-8 and TRBJ2-7, the complete variable domain reads GAGVSQSPRYKVAKRGQDVALRCDPISGHVSLFWYQQALGQGPEFLTYFQNEAQLDKSGLPSDRFFAERPEGSVSTLKIQRTQQEDSAVYLCASSLAGGVSPYEQYFGPGTRLTVT.

This chain joins TRBV30 and TRBJ2-7; D may be TRBD1 (7 bases). Germline V CDR1 and CDR2: GTSNPN, SVGIG (reference sequence). Trimming pared 2 bases from V and 3 bases from J, leaving 20 bases between. CDR3 length equals 16 residues. CDR3 residues: CAWSQGGRGWFYEQYF. In nucleotides, the CDR3 is TGTGCCTGGAGTCAGGGGGGCAGGGGCTGGTTCTACGAGCAGTACTTC.

The J gene is TRBJ2-5, the V gene TRBV7-9; D is unclear. From germline, CDR1 is SEHNR and CDR2 FQNEAQ (reference sequence). V was cut by 0 bases and J by 0 bases, with 5 bases left in between. This CDR3 spans 14 amino acids. The CDR3 protein is CASSLAQYQETQYF. The CDR3 nucleotides read TGTGCCAGCAGCTTAGCACAATACCAAGAGACCCAGTACTTC.

The CDR3 DNA reads TGTGCCAGCTCACCACGCCAGGAACTGACTGAAGCTTTCTTT. Protein product: CASSPRQELTEAFF. The chain couples TRBV18 to TRBJ1-1; D unresolved. Deletions cut 1 base from V and 5 bases from J, with 11 bases between. This CDR3 has 14 residues. CDR1 is KGHSH, CDR2 LQKENI, per germline.

The chain employs TRBV29-1 and TRBJ1-1; D unresolved. In germline, CDR1 is SQVTM, CDR2 ANQGSEA. Trimming left V 2 bases short and J 0 bases short, with 13 bases between. The CDR3 runs 15 residues. CDR3 DNA sequence: TGCAGCGTTGAACAGTTACTCCAGATGAACACTGAAGCTTTCTTT. As protein: CSVEQLLQMNTEAFF.

V gene TRBV7-3 combines with J gene TRBJ2-5; 12 bases line up with TRBD1. The V gene's germline CDR1 is SGHTA and CDR2 FQGTGA. V lost 4 bases to trimming and J lost 0 bases; unmatched junction nucleotides: 3. CDR3 length: 16 amino acids. The CDR3: CASSSRDRGHQETQYF. In nucleotides, the CDR3 is TGTGCCAGCAGCTCCCGGGACAGGGGGCACCAAGAGACCCAGTACTTC.

The chain combines TRBV9 with TRBJ2-5; 9 nucleotides agree with TRBD1. Germline-derived CDR1 and CDR2 are SGDLS and YYNGEE. V was pared by 3 bases and J by 1 base, with 16 bases of the junction left unmatched. The CDR3 sequence is 19 residues long. CDR3 in amino acids: CASSGRVRGTGWVQETQYF. In DNA form, the CDR3 reads TGTGCCAGCAGCGGACGGGTACGGGGGACAGGGTGGGTCCAAGAGACCCAGTACTTC.

J is TRBJ1-1 and V is TRBV2, with D unclear. Germline CDR1 reads SNHLY; CDR2 reads FYNNEI. Trimming took off 4 bases at V and 3 bases at J, with 15 bases between the two ends. The CDR3 contains 15 residues. CDR3 sequence (DNA): TGTGCCAGCAGTGGTCGGAGGACGTCAGACACTGAAGCTTTCTTT. Translated: CASSGRRTSDTEAFF. Using reference TRBV2 and TRBJ1-1 for the parts outside the CDR3, the full variable domain is EPEVTQTPSHQVTQMGQEVILRCVPISNHLYFYWYRQILGQKVEFLVSFYNNEISEKSEIFDDQFSVERPDGSNFTLKIRSTKLEDSAMYFCASSGRRTSDTEAFFGQGTRLTVV.